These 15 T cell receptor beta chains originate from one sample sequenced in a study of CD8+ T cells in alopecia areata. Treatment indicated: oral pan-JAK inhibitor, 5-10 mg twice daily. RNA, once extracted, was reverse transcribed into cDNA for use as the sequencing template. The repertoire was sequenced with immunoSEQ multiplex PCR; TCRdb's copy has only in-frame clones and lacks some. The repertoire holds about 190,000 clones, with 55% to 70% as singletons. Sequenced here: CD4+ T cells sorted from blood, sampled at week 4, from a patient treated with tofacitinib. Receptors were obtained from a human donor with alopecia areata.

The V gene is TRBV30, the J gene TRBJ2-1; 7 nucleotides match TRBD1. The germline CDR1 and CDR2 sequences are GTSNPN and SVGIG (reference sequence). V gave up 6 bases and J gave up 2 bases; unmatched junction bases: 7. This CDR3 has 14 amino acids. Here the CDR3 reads CACLTGRTYNEQFF. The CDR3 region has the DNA TGTGCCTGCCTGACAGGGCGTACCTACAATGAGCAGTTCTTC.

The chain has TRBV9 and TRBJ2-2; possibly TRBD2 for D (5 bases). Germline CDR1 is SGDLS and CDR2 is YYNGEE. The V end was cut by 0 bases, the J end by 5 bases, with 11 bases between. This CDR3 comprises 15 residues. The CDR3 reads CASSVAPTGTGELFF. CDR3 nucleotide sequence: TGTGCCAGCAGCGTAGCCCCCACGGGGACCGGGGAGCTGTTTTTT.

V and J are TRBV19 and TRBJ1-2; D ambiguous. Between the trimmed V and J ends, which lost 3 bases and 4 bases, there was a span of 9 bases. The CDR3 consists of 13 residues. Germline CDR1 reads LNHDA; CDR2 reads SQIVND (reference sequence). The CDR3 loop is CASSIGQFYGYTF. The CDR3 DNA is TGTGCCAGTAGTATCGGGCAGTTCTATGGCTACACCTTC.

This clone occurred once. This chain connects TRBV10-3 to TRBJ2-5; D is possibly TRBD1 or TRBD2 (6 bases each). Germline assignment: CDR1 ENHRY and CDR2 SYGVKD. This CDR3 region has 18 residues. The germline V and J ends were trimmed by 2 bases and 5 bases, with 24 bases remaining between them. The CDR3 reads CAISEPPRGGLRGETQYF. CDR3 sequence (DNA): TGTGCCATCAGTGAGCCACCCCGAGGGGGACTCAGAGGGGAGACCCAGTACTTC.

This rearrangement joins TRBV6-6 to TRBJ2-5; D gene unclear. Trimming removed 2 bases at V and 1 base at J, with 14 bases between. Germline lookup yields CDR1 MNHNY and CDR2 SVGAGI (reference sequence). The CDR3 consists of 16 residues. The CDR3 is CASSYLHSGIQETQYF. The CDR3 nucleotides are TGTGCCAGCAGTTACCTTCATTCCGGTATCCAAGAGACCCAGTACTTC.

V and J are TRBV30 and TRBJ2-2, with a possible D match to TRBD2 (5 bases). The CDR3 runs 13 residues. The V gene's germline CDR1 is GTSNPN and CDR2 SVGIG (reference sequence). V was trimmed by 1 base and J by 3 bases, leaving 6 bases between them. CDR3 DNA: TGTGCCTGGAGTGCGAGGGACACCGGGGAGCTGTTTTTT. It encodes CAWSARDTGELFF. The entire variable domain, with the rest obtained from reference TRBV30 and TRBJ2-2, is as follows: SQTIHQWPATLVQPVGSPLSLECTVEGTSNPNLYWYRQAAGRGLQLLFYSVGIGQISSEVPQNLSASRPQDRQFILSSKKLLLSDSGFYLCAWSARDTGELFFGEGSRLTVL.

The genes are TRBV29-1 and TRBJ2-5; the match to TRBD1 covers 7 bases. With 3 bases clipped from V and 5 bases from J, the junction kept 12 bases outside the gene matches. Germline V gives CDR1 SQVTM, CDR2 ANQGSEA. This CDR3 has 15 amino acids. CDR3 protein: CSVDGDSILQETQYF. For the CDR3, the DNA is TGCAGCGTTGATGGGGACAGTATTTTGCAGGAGACCCAGTACTTC. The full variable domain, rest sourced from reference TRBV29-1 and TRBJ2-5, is SAVISQKPSRDICQRGTSLTIQCQVDSQVTMMFWYRQQPGQSLTLIATANQGSEATYESGFVIDKFPISRPNLTFSTLTVSNMSPEDSSIYLCSVDGDSILQETQYFGPGTRLLVL.

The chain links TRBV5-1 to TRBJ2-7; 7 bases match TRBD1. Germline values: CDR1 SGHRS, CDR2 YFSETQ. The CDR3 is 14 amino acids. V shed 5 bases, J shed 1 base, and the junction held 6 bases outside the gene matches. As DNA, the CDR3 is TGCGCCAGCAGACGGGACAGTAGTTCCTACGAGCAGTACTTC. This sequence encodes CASRRDSSSYEQYF.

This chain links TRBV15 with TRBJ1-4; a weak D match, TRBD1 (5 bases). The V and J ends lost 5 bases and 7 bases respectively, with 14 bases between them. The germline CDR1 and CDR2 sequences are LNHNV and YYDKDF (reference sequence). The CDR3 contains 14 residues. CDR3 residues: CATSVTGTAEKLFF. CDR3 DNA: TGTGCCACCAGCGTAACCGGGACGGCTGAAAAACTGTTTTTT.

CDR3 loop: CASSHLDRAETQYF. The CDR3 DNA reads TGCGCCAGCAGCCACCTCGACAGGGCAGAGACCCAGTACTTC. The chain recombines TRBV4-1 with TRBJ2-5, with 7 bases lining up with TRBD1. The germline gives CDR1 MGHRA, CDR2 YSYEKL. The CDR3 runs to 14 residues. V was clipped by 3 bases and J by 4 bases; unmatched bases: 5.

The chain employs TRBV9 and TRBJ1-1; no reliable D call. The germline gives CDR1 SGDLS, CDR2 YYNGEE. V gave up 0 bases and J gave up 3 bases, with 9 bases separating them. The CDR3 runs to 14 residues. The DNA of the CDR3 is TGTGCCAGCAGCGTAGGGAATTCGGACACTGAAGCTTTCTTT. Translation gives CASSVGNSDTEAFF.

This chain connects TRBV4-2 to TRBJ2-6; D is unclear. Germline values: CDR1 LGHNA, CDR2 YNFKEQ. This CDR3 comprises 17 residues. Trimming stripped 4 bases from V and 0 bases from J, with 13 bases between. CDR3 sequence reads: CASSRDGAGSGANVLTF. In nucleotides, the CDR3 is TGTGCCAGCAGCCGAGATGGAGCCGGCTCTGGGGCCAACGTCCTGACTTTC.

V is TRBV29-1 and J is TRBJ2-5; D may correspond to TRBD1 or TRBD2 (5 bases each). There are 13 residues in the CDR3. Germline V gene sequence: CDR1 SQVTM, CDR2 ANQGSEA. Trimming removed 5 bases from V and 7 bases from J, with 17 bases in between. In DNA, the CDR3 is TGCAGCGTTCAGGTTTCCCTGGGGGTGACCCAGTACTTC. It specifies CSVQVSLGVTQYF. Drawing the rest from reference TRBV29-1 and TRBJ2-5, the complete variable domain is SAVISQKPSRDICQRGTSLTIQCQVDSQVTMMFWYRQQPGQSLTLIATANQGSEATYESGFVIDKFPISRPNLTFSTLTVSNMSPEDSSIYLCSVQVSLGVTQYFGPGTRLLVL.

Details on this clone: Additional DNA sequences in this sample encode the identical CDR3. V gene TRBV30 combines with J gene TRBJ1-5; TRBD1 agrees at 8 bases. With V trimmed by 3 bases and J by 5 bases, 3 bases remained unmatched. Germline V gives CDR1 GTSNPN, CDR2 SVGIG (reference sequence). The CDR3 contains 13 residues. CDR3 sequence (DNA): TGTGCCTGGAGCGGACAGGGCTATCAGCCCCAGCATTTT. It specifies CAWSGQGYQPQHF.

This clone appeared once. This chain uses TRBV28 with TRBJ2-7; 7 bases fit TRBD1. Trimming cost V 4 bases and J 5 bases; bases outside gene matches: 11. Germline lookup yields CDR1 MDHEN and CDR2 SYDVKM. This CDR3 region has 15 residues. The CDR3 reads CASSSTGQAWNEQYF. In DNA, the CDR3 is TGTGCCAGCAGTTCGACAGGGCAGGCGTGGAACGAGCAGTACTTC.